This entry features one T cell receptor (beta chain) sequence. The data were taken from a study of blood T cell repertoires in COVID-19. Trimming at V came to 2 bases and at J to 2 bases, leaving 2 bases not matched to a gene. The CDR3 has 15 amino acids. From germline, CDR1 is SGDLS and CDR2 YYNGEE. The table came from immunoSEQ multiplex PCR; TCRdb's copy has only in-frame clones and leaves some out. The table includes about 310,000 clones, around 87% detected once. The sample was peripheral blood. The receptor's source is a woman aged 45-65 years who had recovered from COVID-19. The chain carries TRBV9 and TRBJ2-1; 9 bases are shared with TRBD2. This CDR3 is CASSVAGGPYNEQFF. The DNA for the CDR3 is TGTGCCAGCAGCGTTGCGGGAGGGCCCTACAATGAGCAGTTCTTC.